These T cell receptor beta chains were read from a single sample in a study of T cells after yellow fever vaccination. TCRdb independently ran MiXCR on the 5' RACE reads; one entry per CDR3 protein. Here the sample spans 250,000 to 300,000 distinct CDR3 sequences, about 5% being singletons. The sample was CD4+ T cells sorted from PBMCs, taken on the day of the yellow fever booster vaccination. The source is a man between 18 and 35 years old who received the YFV17D yellow fever vaccine. CDR3s include the opening cysteine and the closing phenylalanine or tryptophan. The D gene is left open where the match is weak.

d_gene: -; v_gene: TRBV7-2; CDR3aa: CASILTPRGGELFF
d_gene: TRBD1; v_gene: TRBV29-1; CDR3aa: CSARTGGTGELFF
d_gene: TRBD2; v_gene: TRBV5-8; CDR3aa: CASRWTSGGHPFSTDTQYF
d_gene: TRBD1; v_gene: TRBV9; CDR3aa: CASSAHLSGGDEQFF
d_gene: -; v_gene: TRBV7-2; CDR3aa: CASSPNRGSWSTNEKLFF
d_gene: -; v_gene: TRBV5-1; CDR3aa: CASSLDQAFGYTF
d_gene: -; v_gene: TRBV5-1; CDR3aa: CASSLVASDSYNEQFF
d_gene: -; v_gene: TRBV7-2; CDR3aa: CASSPLRGRALNTEAFF
d_gene: -; v_gene: TRBV5-1; CDR3aa: CASSPESSSYNSPLHF
d_gene: -; v_gene: TRBV12-5; CDR3aa: CASGLAGADTQYF
d_gene: -; v_gene: TRBV19; CDR3aa: CAGSSSGANVLTF
d_gene: -; v_gene: TRBV19; CDR3aa: CASSMAVAEQFF
d_gene: TRBD2; v_gene: TRBV7-2; CDR3aa: CASSLVVSGAYEQYF
d_gene: -; v_gene: TRBV28; CDR3aa: CASTSGMEGNQPQHF
d_gene: -; v_gene: TRBV5-4; CDR3aa: CASSLTDEQFF
d_gene: -; v_gene: TRBV29-1; CDR3aa: CSVAPGQSDTQYF
d_gene: TRBD2; v_gene: TRBV6-5; CDR3aa: CASSYASTSGGTKNIQYF
d_gene: -; v_gene: TRBV7-6; CDR3aa: CASSMTGWGDIQYF
d_gene: -; v_gene: TRBV12-3/TRBV12-4; CDR3aa: CASSFRSTRRGPDTQYF
d_gene: TRBD1; v_gene: TRBV20-1; CDR3aa: CSATTPGQGFEQYF
d_gene: TRBD2; v_gene: TRBV20-1; CDR3aa: CSARVGGDEQYF
d_gene: TRBD1; v_gene: TRBV23-1; CDR3aa: CASSQGTGPNTGELFF